The clone carrying this TCR beta chain showed up just once. The antigen is undetermined. The data were taken from a study of T cell responses to AZD1222 COVID-19 vaccine. Study-wide findings and caveats: Vaccine-associated CD4 TCRs spanned spike, dominant at 160-218 and 743-854. Clonal diversity was possibly underestimated; the donors were predominantly white British and more often female. Reports say nearly half of spike-specific TCRs go after unmutated variant regions.

From germline, CDR1 is WSHSY and CDR2 SAAADI. V trimming: 5 bases; J trimming: 4 bases; junction bases outside the gene matches: 3. There are 13 residues in the CDR3. Produced via immunoSEQ multiplex PCR; TCRdb's table is partial and in-frame only. This table holds some 39,000 clones, 90% found once. Here the sequenced sample was peripheral blood, taken 28 days after the second AZD1222 dose. The J gene is TRBJ1-2, the V gene TRBV10-2; TRBD1 matches 8 bases. The source of this sequence is an adult who received the AZD1222 COVID-19 vaccine. The CDR3 here is CASSPGTGYGYTF. The CDR3, as DNA: TGCGCCAGCAGTCCCGGGACAGGCTATGGCTACACCTTC.